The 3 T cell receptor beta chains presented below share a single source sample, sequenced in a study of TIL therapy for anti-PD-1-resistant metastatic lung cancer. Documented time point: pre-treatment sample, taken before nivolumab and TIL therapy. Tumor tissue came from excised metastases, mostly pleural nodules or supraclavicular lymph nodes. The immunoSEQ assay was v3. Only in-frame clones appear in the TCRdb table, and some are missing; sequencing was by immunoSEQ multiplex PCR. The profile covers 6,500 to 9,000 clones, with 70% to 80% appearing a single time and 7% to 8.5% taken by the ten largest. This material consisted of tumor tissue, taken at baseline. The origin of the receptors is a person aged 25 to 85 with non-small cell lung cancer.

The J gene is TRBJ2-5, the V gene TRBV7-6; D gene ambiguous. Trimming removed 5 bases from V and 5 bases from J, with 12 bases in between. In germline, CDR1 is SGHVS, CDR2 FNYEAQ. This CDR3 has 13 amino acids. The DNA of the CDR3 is TGTGCCAGCAGCGGTTCGTTTAAGGAGACCCAGTACTTC. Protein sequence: CASSGSFKETQYF.

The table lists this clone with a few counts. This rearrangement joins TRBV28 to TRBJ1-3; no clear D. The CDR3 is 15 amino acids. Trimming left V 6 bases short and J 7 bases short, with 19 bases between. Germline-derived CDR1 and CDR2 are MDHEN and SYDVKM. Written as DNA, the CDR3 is TGTGCCAGCAGCTCTACCCGGACGCGGGGTAACACCATATATTTT. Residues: CASSSTRTRGNTIYF.

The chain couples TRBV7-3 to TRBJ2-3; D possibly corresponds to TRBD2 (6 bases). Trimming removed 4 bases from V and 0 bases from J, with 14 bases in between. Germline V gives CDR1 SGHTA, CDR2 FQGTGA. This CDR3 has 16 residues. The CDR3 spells CASSSFPGGSTDTQYF. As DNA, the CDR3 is TGTGCCAGCAGCTCCTTCCCCGGAGGGAGCACAGATACGCAGTATTTT.